The present TCR beta chain was sequenced within a study of cytomegalovirus exposure and HLA in healthy donors. Germline V gene sequence: CDR1 LNHDA, CDR2 SQIVND (reference sequence). The V end was cut by 1 base, the J end by 3 bases, with 9 bases between. The CDR3 is 14 residues long. Vbeta (60) and Jbeta (13) primers were used in the PCR. Assay: immunoSEQ multiplex PCR; the TCRdb copy retains only in-frame clones and omits some. The sample records about 98,000 clones, 65% to 80% being singletons. This TCR came from a human donor in good health. Sequencing input: PBMCs. The rearrangement joins TRBV19 to TRBJ1-1; D ambiguous. The CDR3 is CASSIGGWDTEAFF. DNA for the CDR3: TGTGCCAGTAGTATAGGAGGATGGGACACTGAAGCTTTCTTT.